Shown below are 18 T cell receptor beta chains from a single sample sequenced in a study of glioma-infiltrating T cells (dated by TCRdb to between 2015 and 2016). These reads were obtained on an Illumina MiSeq. The iRepertoire nested amplicon-rescue multiplex PCR (arm-PCR) platform was used to amplify TCR alpha and beta CDR3 regions from RNA. In TCRdb, the public reads were trimmed at Q25 with fastp and aligned with MiXCR, with productive beta chains retained. When rows share a CDR3 protein, they turn into one entry using the most common DNA and genes. Counted in this sample were roughly 100,000 distinct CDR3 sequences; about 30% of them appeared once. About 40% of the sample belongs to the ten largest clones. Sequencing used glioma tissue, nonneoplastic brain tissue, or PBMCs (not recorded which). Receptors were obtained from a human donor with low-grade glioma or glioblastoma, undergoing nonglioma brain surgery, or in good health (not recorded which).

Comment on this clonotype: This may be a read error, as it is one base from a much larger clone. Since the CDR3 does not end with the conserved phenylalanine or tryptophan, this likely comes from a read error. The V and J genes are TRBV20-1 and TRBJ2-1; D tentatively fits TRBD1 or TRBD2 (5 bases each). V dropped 1 base and J dropped 5 bases, with 9 bases sitting between them. Germline assignment: CDR1 DFQATT and CDR2 SNEGSKA (reference sequence). The CDR3 covers 13 residues. The CDR3: CSARAGPNNEQFS. CDR3 in DNA: TGCAGTGCTAGAGCGGGACCAAACAATGAGCAGTTCTCC.

This clonotype occurred many times. The V gene is TRBV28, the J gene TRBJ2-7; tentatively, D is TRBD1 (5 bases). The CDR3 is 13 amino acids. Germline values: CDR1 MDHEN, CDR2 SYDVKM. The V end lost 3 bases, the J end lost 2 bases, and 8 bases lay between the germline ends. The chain's CDR3 is CASSFQGTYEQYF. CDR3 DNA sequence: TGTGCCAGCAGTTTCCAGGGAACCTACGAGCAGTACTTC.

Turning to this clonotype: At one end, the junction sequence differs from germline, possibly due to a read error. This chain joins TRBV7-2 and TRBJ1-3, with D unresolved. The CDR3 has 14 amino acids. The germline V gene encodes CDR1 SGHTA and CDR2 FQGNSA. The CDR3 sequence: CASSQSASVNNIYF. In nucleotides, the CDR3 is TGTGCCAGCAGCCAGTCGGCTAGCGTCAACAACATATATTTT.

This clonotype has ten or more counts. V gene TRBV6-4 combines with J gene TRBJ2-7; 8 bases are shared with TRBD1. Germline V gene sequence: CDR1 MRHNA, CDR2 SNTAGT. The CDR3 is made up of 15 amino acids. The CDR3 DNA follows: TGTGGTGAGTGGGGCACACAGGGGGTGACCTACGAGCAGTACTTC. Its protein product is CGEWGTQGVTYEQYF.

In its sample, this clonotype was seen many times. The V call is TRBV24-1, the J call TRBJ2-1; TRBD2 matches 13 bases. The length of the CDR3 is 15 residues. V lost 4 bases, J lost 7 bases, and 3 bases stayed unmatched. Germline CDR1 KGHDR, CDR2 SFDVKD. Here the CDR3 reads CATSEGTSGANEQFF. DNA of the CDR3: TGTGCCACCAGTGAGGGGACTAGCGGGGCTAATGAGCAGTTCTTC.

In regard to this clonotype: This could be a read error, since a much larger clone is one nucleotide away. The rearrangement joins TRBV27 to TRBJ2-7, with TRBD2 as a possible D gene (5 bases). Germline CDR1 reads MNHEY; CDR2 reads SMNVEV (reference sequence). This CDR3 is 18 amino acids long. CDR3 protein: CAGSPVGLALNLPYEQYF. The DNA of the CDR3 is TGTGCCGGCAGCCCCGTTGGGCTAGCACTAAATTTACCCTACGAGCAGTACTTC.

This clonotype was found many times. The V call is TRBV7-8, the J call TRBJ1-6, with D uncertain. V lost 0 bases, J lost 4 bases, and 7 bases lay in between. The germline V gene has CDR1 SGHVS and CDR2 FQNEAQ. The CDR3 consists of 15 residues. The CDR3 loop is CASSLAQQYNSPLHF. The CDR3 region has the DNA TGTGCCAGCAGCTTAGCGCAGCAGTATAATTCACCCCTCCACTTT.

This clonotype was seen a few times. The rearrangement links TRBV12-5 to TRBJ2-2; 9 bases are shared with TRBD1. The CDR3 runs to 15 residues. The J segment lost 5 bases and the V segment lost 5 bases, leaving 6 bases of the junction unmatched. Germline values: CDR1 LGHNT, CDR2 FRNRAP. The CDR3 nucleotides are TGTGCTAGTGGTCCAAGGACAGGGGTTACCGGGGAGCTGTTTTTT. It specifies CASGPRTGVTGELFF.

This clonotype was seen ten or more times. The CDR3 protein is CSARDSGRRDEQFF. DNA for the CDR3: TGCAGTGCTAGAGATTCGGGCCGCAGGGATGAGCAGTTCTTC. This chain links TRBV20-1 with TRBJ2-1; D might be TRBD1 (5 bases). The V and J ends lost 0 bases and 8 bases respectively, with 14 bases between them. This CDR3 has 14 residues. The V gene's germline CDR1 is DFQATT and CDR2 SNEGSKA (reference sequence).

This clonotype has more than one count but fewer than ten. The chain uses TRBV18 and TRBJ2-7; 7 bases agree with TRBD1. CDR1 is KGHSH and CDR2 is LQKENI in the germline V gene. The length of the CDR3 is 15 residues. J lost 2 bases, V lost 0 bases, and 4 bases had no gene match. CDR3 sequence reads: CASSPPNRGPYEQYF. For the CDR3, the DNA is TGTGCCAGCTCACCACCGAACAGGGGTCCCTACGAGCAGTACTTC.

This clonotype was observed once. The chain recombines TRBV3-1 with TRBJ2-7; maybe TRBD1 (6 bases). V was trimmed by 8 bases and J by 1 base, leaving 18 bases between them. Per the germline V gene, CDR1 is LGHDT and CDR2 is YNNKEL (reference sequence). The CDR3 runs 15 residues. CDR3 sequence reads: CASGRLQGPSYEQYF. The CDR3 region has the DNA TGTGCCAGCGGCCGCCTACAGGGTCCGTCCTACGAGCAGTACTTC.

The chain employs TRBV29-1 and TRBJ2-2; 8 bases match TRBD1. Germline CDR1 SQVTM, CDR2 ANQGSEA. This CDR3 has 15 residues. After removal of 6 bases from V and 0 bases from J, the junction contained 6 bases not matched to a gene. The CDR3 reads CSVTNRGTNTGELFF. CDR3 DNA sequence: TGCAGCGTGACCAACAGGGGGACGAACACCGGGGAGCTGTTTTTT.

This clonotype appeared many times. CDR3 in amino acids: CAGGVAGGREQFF. The CDR3 DNA reads TGTGCCGGGGGTGTTGCGGGGGGCCGCGAGCAGTTCTTC. This chain connects TRBV7-2 to TRBJ2-1, with TRBD2 matching over 8 bases. J was trimmed by 10 bases and V by 11 bases; bases with no gene match: 13. The CDR3 is made up of 13 amino acids. In germline, CDR1 is SGHTA, CDR2 FQGNSA.

Concerning this clonotype: A much larger clone sits a single nucleotide away, making a read error possible. The gene calls are TRBV4-2 and TRBJ2-1; possible D gene TRBD2, 5 bases. The CDR3 consists of 16 residues. The germline V gene has CDR1 LGHNA and CDR2 YNFKEQ. V gave up 1 base and J gave up 0 bases, with 10 bases separating them. CDR3 loop: CASSQVLVSSYNEQFF. DNA of the CDR3: TGTGCCAGCAGCCAAGTACTAGTGAGCTCCTACAATGAGCAGTTCTTC.

As concerns this clonotype: A clone one base away is much larger, so this may be a read error. The chain links TRBV7-2 to TRBJ2-7, with D possibly TRBD2 on 5 matching bases. The CDR3 is 15 residues long. CDR1 and CDR2 (germline): SGHTA, FQGNSA. The CDR3 reads CAGSLAEGRKYEQYF. CDR3 nucleotides: TGTGCCGGCAGCTTAGCTGAGGGCAGAAAGTACGAGCAGTACTTC. Using reference TRBV7-2 and TRBJ2-7 for the parts outside the CDR3, the full variable domain is GAGVSQSPSNKVTEKGKDVELRCDPISGHTALYWYRQSLGQGLEFLIYFQGNSAPDKSGLPSDRFSAERTGGSVSTLTIQRTQQEDSAVYLCAGSLAEGRKYEQYFGPGTRLTVT.

As for this clonotype: A read error may be the cause here, since a much bigger clone is one base away. J is TRBJ2-1 and V is TRBV28; a weak D match, TRBD2 (5 bases). Per the germline V gene, CDR1 is MDHEN and CDR2 is SYDVKM. The CDR3 runs 15 residues. Here the CDR3 reads CASSFIRGSYNDQFF. In nucleotides, the CDR3 is TGTGCCAGCAGTTTTATTCGGGGTAGCTACAATGATCAGTTCTTC.

V and J are TRBV7-6 and TRBJ2-7; possibly TRBD2 for D (6 bases). The CDR3 runs 16 residues. Trimming shortened V by 5 bases and J by 1 base, and 18 bases separated the two germline ends. Germline CDR1 SGHVS, CDR2 FNYEAQ. The CDR3 is CASSPTETGRSYEQYF. For the CDR3, the DNA is TGTGCCAGCAGCCCCACTGAAACCGGGAGATCCTACGAGCAGTACTTC.

As concerns this clonotype: A junction boundary mismatches the germline segment, possibly from a read error. The V gene is TRBV7-2, the J gene TRBJ2-5, with D maybe TRBD1 (6 bases). The germline CDR1 and CDR2 sequences are SGHTA and FQGNSA. The CDR3 is 14 amino acids. CDR3 bases: TGTGCCAGCAGCCCCAGGGGCGACAGAGAGACCCAGCACTTC. Translated: CASSPRGDRETQHF.